This T cell receptor beta chain was profiled in a study of long-term antiretroviral therapy in people with HIV. The CDR3 runs 15 residues. Looked up from germline, CDR1 is SGHDN and CDR2 is FVKESK. Trimming removed 4 bases from V and 4 bases from J, with 14 bases in between. The run of the v3.0 immunoSEQ assay was at survey level. Assay: immunoSEQ multiplex PCR; the TCRdb copy retains only in-frame clones and omits some. The table shows about 20,000 clones, with over 60% occurring only once. The sequence came from a woman aged 25 to 39 with HIV. The chain combines TRBV14 with TRBJ1-3; no clear D gene. The sequencing here drew on unsorted PBMCs, taken 2.9 years after starting antiretroviral therapy. The chain's CDR3 is CASSPSVGYGNTIYF. Here the CDR3 DNA reads TGTGCCAGCAGCCCGTCTGTGGGATACGGAAACACCATATATTTT.